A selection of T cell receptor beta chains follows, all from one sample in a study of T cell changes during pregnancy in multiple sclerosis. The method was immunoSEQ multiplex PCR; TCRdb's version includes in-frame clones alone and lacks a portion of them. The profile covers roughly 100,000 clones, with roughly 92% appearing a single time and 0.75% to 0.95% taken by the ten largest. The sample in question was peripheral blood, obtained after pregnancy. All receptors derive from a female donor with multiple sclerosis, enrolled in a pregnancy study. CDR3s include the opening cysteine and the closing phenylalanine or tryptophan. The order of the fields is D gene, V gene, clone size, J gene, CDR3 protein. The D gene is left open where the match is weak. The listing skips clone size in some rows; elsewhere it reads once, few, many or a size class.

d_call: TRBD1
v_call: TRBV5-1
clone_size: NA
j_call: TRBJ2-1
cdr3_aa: CASSLPGQGRSEQFF

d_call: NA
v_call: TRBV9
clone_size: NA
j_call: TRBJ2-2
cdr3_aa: CASSPHDGGNTGELFF

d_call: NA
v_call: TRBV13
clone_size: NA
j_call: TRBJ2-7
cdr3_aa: CASSLTAGSWEQYF

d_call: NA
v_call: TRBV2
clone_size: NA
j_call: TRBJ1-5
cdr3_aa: CASSGDSSQPQHF

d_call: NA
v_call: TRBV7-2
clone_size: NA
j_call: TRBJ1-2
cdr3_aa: CASSLAPAGYDGYTF

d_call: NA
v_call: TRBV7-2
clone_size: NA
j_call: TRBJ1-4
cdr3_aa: CASSLLLTDQGGKLFF

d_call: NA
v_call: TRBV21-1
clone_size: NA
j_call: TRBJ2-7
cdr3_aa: CASSKRGEQGSSYEQYF

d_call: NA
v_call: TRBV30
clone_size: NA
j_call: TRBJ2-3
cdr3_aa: CAWSAKIAVTDTQYF

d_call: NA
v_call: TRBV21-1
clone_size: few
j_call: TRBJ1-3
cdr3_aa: CASSTALPRPLVGTGLGNTIYF

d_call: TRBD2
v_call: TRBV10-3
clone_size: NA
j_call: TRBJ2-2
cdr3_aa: CAISERLAAHTGELFF

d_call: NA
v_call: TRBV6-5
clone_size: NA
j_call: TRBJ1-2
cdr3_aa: CASSQGTMHGYTF

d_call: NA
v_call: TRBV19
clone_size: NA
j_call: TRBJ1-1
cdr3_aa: CASSSRQASEAFF

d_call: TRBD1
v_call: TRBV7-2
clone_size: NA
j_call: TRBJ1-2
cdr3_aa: CASSFNRGGGYTF

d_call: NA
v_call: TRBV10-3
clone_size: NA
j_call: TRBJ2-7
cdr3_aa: CAIRGSSYEQYF

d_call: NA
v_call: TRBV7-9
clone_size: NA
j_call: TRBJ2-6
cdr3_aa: CASSRIRGQNVLTF

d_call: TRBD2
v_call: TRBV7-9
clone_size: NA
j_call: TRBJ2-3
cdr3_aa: CASSFVAGAGTDTQYF

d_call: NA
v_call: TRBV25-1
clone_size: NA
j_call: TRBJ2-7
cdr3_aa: CASRDGIYEQYF

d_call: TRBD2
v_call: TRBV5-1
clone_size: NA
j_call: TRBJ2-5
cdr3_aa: CASSLRLAGGETQYF

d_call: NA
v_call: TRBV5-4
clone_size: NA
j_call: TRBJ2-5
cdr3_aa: CASSPAGIQETQYF

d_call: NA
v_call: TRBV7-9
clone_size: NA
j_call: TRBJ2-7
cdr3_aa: CASTSGSFYEQYF

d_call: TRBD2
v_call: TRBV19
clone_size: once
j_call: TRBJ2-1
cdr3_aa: CASRRTSGGYNEQFF

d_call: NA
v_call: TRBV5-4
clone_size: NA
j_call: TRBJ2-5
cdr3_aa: CASSVPQGLETQYF

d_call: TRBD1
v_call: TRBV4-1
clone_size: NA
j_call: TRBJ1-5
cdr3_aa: CASSQDRTGTYSNQPQHF

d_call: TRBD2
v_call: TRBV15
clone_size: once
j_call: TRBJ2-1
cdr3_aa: CATSSRLAGALGNEQFF

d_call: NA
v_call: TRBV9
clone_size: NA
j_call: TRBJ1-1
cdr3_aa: CASSVVKLTEAFF

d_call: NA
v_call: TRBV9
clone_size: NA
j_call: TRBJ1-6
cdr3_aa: CASSPGGLDSPLHF

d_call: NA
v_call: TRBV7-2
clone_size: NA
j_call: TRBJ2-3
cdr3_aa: CASSLSGGGGDTQYF

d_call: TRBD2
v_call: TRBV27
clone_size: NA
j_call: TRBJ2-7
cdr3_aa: CASNLAGSYEQYF

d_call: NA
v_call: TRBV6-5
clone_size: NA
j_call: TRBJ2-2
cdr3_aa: CASRRQLNTGELFF

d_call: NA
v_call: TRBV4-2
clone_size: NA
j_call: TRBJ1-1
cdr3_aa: CASSQGRKGGTEAFF

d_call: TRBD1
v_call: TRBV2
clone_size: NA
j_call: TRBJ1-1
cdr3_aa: CASNKDRTEAFF

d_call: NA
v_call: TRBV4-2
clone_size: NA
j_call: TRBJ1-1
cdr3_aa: CASSRLRGTEAFF

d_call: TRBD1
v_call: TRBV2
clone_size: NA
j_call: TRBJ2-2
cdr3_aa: CASSERTGKTGELFF

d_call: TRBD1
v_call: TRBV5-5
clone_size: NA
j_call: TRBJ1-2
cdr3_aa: CASSFGQGYGYTF

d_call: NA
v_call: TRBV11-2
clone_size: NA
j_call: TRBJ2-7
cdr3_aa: CASSSTGQAYEQYF

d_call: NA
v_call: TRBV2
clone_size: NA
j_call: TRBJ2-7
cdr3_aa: CASNRASTGYEQYF

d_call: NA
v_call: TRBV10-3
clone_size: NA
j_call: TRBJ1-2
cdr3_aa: CAISEDKDSYYGYTF

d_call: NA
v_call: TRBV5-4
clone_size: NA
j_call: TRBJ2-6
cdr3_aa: CASSLGGAGGMAGANVLTF

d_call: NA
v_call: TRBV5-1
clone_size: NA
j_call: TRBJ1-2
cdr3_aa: CASSSGPSGYTF

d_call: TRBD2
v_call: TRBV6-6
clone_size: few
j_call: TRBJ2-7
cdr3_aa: CASRIAGAEGNEQYF

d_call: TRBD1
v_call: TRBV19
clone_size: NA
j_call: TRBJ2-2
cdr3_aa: CASSRQGAGTGELFF

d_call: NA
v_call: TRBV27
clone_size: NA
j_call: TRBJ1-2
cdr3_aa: CASTPFYGYGYTF

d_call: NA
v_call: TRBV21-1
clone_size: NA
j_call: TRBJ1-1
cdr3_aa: CASSKDDSFTEAFF

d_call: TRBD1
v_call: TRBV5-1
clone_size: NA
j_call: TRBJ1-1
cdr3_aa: CASSYVTGGKTEAFF

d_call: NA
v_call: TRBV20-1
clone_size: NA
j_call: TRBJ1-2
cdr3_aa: CSAPRIYGYTF

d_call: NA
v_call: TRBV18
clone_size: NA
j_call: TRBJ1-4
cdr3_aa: CASSPANQAVTNEKLFF

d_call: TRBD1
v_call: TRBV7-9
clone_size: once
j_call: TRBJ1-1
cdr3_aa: CASSYRVGGEAFF

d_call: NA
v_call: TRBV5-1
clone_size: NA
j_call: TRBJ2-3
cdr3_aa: CASSFGSTSTDTQYF

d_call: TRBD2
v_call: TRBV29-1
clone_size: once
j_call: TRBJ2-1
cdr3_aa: CSVGTSGTPSYNEQFF

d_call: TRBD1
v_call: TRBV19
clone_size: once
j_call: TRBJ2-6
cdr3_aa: CASSRTLGQGEGANVLTF

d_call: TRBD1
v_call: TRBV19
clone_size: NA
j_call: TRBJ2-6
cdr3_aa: CATKGQGAQGANVLTF

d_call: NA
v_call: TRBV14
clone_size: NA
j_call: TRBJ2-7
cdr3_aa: CASSHSLTGHYEQYF

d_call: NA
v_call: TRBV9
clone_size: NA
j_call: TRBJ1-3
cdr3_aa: CASSVDSYSGNTIYF

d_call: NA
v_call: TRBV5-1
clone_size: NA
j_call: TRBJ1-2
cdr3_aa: CASSYDRTYGYTF

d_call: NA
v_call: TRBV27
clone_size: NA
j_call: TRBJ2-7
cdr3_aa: CASSFQALSYEQYF

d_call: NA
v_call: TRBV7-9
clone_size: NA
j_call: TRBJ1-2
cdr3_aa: CASSLDILGSRNYGYTF